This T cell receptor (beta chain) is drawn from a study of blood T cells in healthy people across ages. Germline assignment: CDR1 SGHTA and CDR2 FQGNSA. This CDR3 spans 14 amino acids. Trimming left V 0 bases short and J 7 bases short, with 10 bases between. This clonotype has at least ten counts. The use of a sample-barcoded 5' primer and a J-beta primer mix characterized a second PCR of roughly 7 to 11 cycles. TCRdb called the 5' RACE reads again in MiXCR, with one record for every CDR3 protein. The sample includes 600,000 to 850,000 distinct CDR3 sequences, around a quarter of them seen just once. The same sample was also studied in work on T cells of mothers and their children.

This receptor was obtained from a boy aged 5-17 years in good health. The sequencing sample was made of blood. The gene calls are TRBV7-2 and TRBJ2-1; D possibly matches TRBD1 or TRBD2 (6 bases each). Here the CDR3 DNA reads TGTGCCAGCAGCTTAGCGGGGGGCGGAAATGAGCAGTTCTTC. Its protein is CASSLAGGGNEQFF.